The 20 T cell receptor beta chains in this list originate from one sample, sequenced in a study of cytomegalovirus exposure and HLA in healthy donors. The data were produced by immunoSEQ multiplex PCR, yet TCRdb's version contains in-frame clones alone and is incomplete. The profile covers some 150,000 clones, with about 88% appearing a single time and 9% taken by the ten largest. The sequenced sample was PBMCs. The receptors stem from a woman between 18 and 29 years old in good health and CMV-seropositive.

The chain carries TRBV25-1 and TRBJ1-6, with D possibly being TRBD1 (5 bases). Germline V gene lookup returns CDR1 MGHDK and CDR2 SYGVNS. Between the trimmed V and J ends, which lost 7 bases and 7 bases, there was a span of 14 bases. CDR3 size: 14 residues. The CDR3 DNA sequence: TGTGCCAGCACTGGACACCGCGACAATTCACCCCTCCACTTT. Its protein is CASTGHRDNSPLHF.

The chain has TRBV15 and TRBJ2-3; 13 bases are shared with TRBD2. V dropped 0 bases and J dropped 4; count of bases not matched to a gene: 10. This CDR3 comprises 19 residues. Germline V lookup: CDR1 LNHNV, CDR2 YYDKDF (reference sequence). CDR3 DNA: TGTGCCACCAGCAGAGAACTAGCGGGGGGGCTGTCCTCGGCAGATACGCAGTATTTT. It specifies CATSRELAGGLSSADTQYF.

J is TRBJ1-2 and V is TRBV21-1; the table's D call, TRBD1, was not checked against the DNA. TRBV21-1 is designated a pseudogene. The length of the CDR3 is 12 residues. The CDR3 region has the DNA TGTGCCAGCAGCAGGGCGAACTATGGCTACACCTTC. Protein product: CASSRANYGYTF.

This chain uses TRBV5-8 with TRBJ1-1; D unclear. Germline CDR1 is SGHTS and CDR2 is YDEGEE. The V end was cut by 5 bases, the J end by 2 bases, with 7 bases between. The CDR3 runs 12 residues. CDR3 DNA: TGTGCCAGCAGTACGGGTAACACTGAAGCTTTCTTT. Its translation: CASSTGNTEAFF. The full variable domain, in which reference TRBV5-8 and TRBJ1-1 provide the parts outside the CDR3, is EAGVTQSPTHLIKTRGQQATLRCSPISGHTSVYWYQQALGLGLQFLLWYDEGEERNRGNFPPRFSGRQFPNYSSELNVNALELEDSALYLCASSTGNTEAFFGQGTRLTVV.

The V gene is TRBV7-6, the J gene TRBJ2-1; perhaps TRBD2 as D (6 bases). The germline gives CDR1 SGHVS, CDR2 FNYEAQ. Trimming pared 6 bases from V and 7 bases from J, leaving 13 bases between. CDR3 length: 13 residues. The CDR3 here is CASSSRDSNEQFF. The CDR3 DNA follows: TGTGCCAGCAGTAGCCGGGACTCTAATGAGCAGTTCTTC.

This clone has just a few counts. The chain combines TRBV7-2 with TRBJ2-3; D unresolved. Looked up from germline, CDR1 is SGHTA and CDR2 is FQGNSA. V dropped 2 bases and J dropped 5 bases, with 8 bases sitting between them. This CDR3 region has 13 residues. The CDR3 loop is CASSLFLLDTQYF. CDR3 DNA sequence: TGTGCCAGCAGCTTATTCCTTCTAGATACGCAGTATTTT.

In regard to this clone: Relative to the germline gene, one junction end is altered; a read error may explain this. This chain joins TRBV4-2 and TRBJ1-5; no firm D call. The germline V gene encodes CDR1 LGHNA and CDR2 YNFKEQ. This CDR3 spans 16 amino acids. CDR3 protein: CVSSQGEKAANQPQHF. DNA for the CDR3: TGTGTCAGCAGCCAAGGTGAGAAGGCGGCCAATCAGCCCCAGCATTTT.

This chain uses TRBV2 with TRBJ1-1; 8 bases match TRBD1. CDR3 length: 15 residues. CDR1 and CDR2 (germline): SNHLY, FYNNEI. The trim removed 7 bases at V and 4 bases at J, leaving 11 bases unmatched. Written as DNA, the CDR3 is TGTGCCAGCACCCCAGCAGGGGGCTCGGGCACTGAAGCTTTCTTT. Its protein product is CASTPAGGSGTEAFF.

In DNA form, the CDR3 reads TGTGCCAGCAGCTGGGAGGTAAATCAGCCCCAGCATTTT. This encodes CASSWEVNQPQHF. The chain has TRBV7-6 and TRBJ1-5; unclear D gene. CDR1 is SGHVS, CDR2 FNYEAQ, per germline. The CDR3 consists of 13 residues. V dropped 4 bases and J dropped 4 bases, with 8 bases sitting between them.

This chain joins TRBV6-1 and TRBJ1-2, with TRBD1 as a possible D gene (5 bases). Germline V gives CDR1 MNHNS, CDR2 SASEGT. This CDR3 region has 13 residues. The CDR3 sequence is CAAWRGRSYGYTF. The CDR3 DNA reads as TGTGCGGCCTGGAGGGGAAGGAGCTATGGCTACACCTTC.

This clone is judged medium-sized. V usage is TRBV10-3 and J usage is TRBJ1-2; 9 positions match TRBD1. Germline V lookup: CDR1 ENHRY, CDR2 SYGVKD. V was pared by 6 bases and J by 3 bases, with 8 bases of the junction left unmatched. CDR3 length: 15 residues. In DNA, the CDR3 is TGTGCCATCAGCGAGGGACAGGGAGTCGACTATGGCTACACCTTC. Its translation: CAISEGQGVDYGYTF.

This sequence joins TRBV6-4 and TRBJ1-6, with TRBD1 identical over 7 bases. Germline V lookup: CDR1 MRHNA, CDR2 SNTAGT. J gave up 7 bases and V 3 bases, and 3 bases lay outside the gene matches. CDR3 length equals 14 residues. DNA of the CDR3: TGTGCCAGCAGTGAACAGACAGGGAATTCACCCCTCCACTTT. Residues: CASSEQTGNSPLHF.

This clone was detected ten times or more. The rearrangement links TRBV2 to TRBJ1-2; a weak D match, TRBD1 (5 bases). CDR3 length: 15 residues. Germline assignment: CDR1 SNHLY and CDR2 FYNNEI. Trimming took 3 bases from V and 4 from J, leaving 15 bases between them. Written as DNA, the CDR3 is TGTGCCAGCAGTGACGGGGGGAGGACACTCTATGGCTACACCTTC. It is translated as CASSDGGRTLYGYTF.

The gene calls are TRBV10-3 and TRBJ1-2; D call uncertain. CDR1 is ENHRY, CDR2 SYGVKD, per germline. The CDR3 sequence is 16 residues long. The V end lost 0 bases, the J end lost 1 base, and 12 bases lay between the germline ends. CDR3 residues: CAISESTRLHNYGYTF. CDR3 DNA sequence: TGTGCCATCAGTGAGTCGACACGATTACATAACTATGGCTACACCTTC.

The J gene is TRBJ2-1, the V gene TRBV7-9; 15 bases agree with TRBD2. This CDR3 is 16 amino acids long. With 4 bases clipped from V and 10 bases from J, the junction kept 8 bases outside the gene matches. From germline, CDR1 is SEHNR and CDR2 FQNEAQ (reference sequence). CDR3 loop: CASSSRGLAGGEEQFF. The CDR3 coding sequence is TGTGCCAGCAGCTCGAGGGGACTAGCGGGGGGAGAGGAGCAGTTCTTC.

This clone was seen a few times. The rearrangement links TRBV2 to TRBJ1-2; 8 bases are shared with TRBD1. Germline V lookup: CDR1 SNHLY, CDR2 FYNNEI. There are 14 residues in the CDR3. With 4 bases clipped from V and 7 bases from J, the junction kept 8 bases outside the gene matches. Here the CDR3 DNA reads TGTGCCAGCAGTGGTGGCCAGGGGGCGCGTGGCTACACCTTC. Amino acids: CASSGGQGARGYTF.

The rearrangement joins TRBV5-1 to TRBJ2-7; possibly TRBD1 for D (6 bases). The CDR3 runs 14 residues. Looked up from germline, CDR1 is SGHRS and CDR2 is YFSETQ. V lost 0 bases and J lost 5, with 12 bases in between. The CDR3 nucleotides are TGCGCCAGCAGCTTGGGACAGGTACTTGACGAGCAGTACTTC. Its translation: CASSLGQVLDEQYF.

CDR3 loop: CASGKIGTGREQFF. In DNA, the CDR3 is TGTGCCAGCGGAAAAATTGGGACAGGGCGTGAGCAGTTCTTC. This chain links TRBV27 with TRBJ2-1; 9 bases line up with TRBD1. The germline CDR1 and CDR2 sequences are MNHEY and SMNVEV (reference sequence). The CDR3 has 14 amino acids. With 8 bases clipped from V and 9 bases from J, the junction kept 11 bases outside the gene matches.

J is TRBJ2-1 and V is TRBV5-4; TRBD2 agrees at 10 bases. Trimming took 5 bases from V and 7 from J; bases not matched to a gene: 9. The germline CDR1 and CDR2 sequences are SGHNT and YYREEE (reference sequence). The CDR3 extends over 15 amino acids. CDR3: CASSTGGLAKNEQFF. Written as DNA, the CDR3 is TGTGCCAGCAGTACTGGGGGACTAGCGAAGAATGAGCAGTTCTTC.

The V and J genes are TRBV4-2 and TRBJ1-1; perhaps TRBD1 as D (5 bases). CDR1 and CDR2 (germline): LGHNA, YNFKEQ. Trimming shortened V by 0 bases and J by 10 bases, and 12 bases separated the two germline ends. The CDR3 contains 13 residues. Here the CDR3 reads CASSQDSPQVAFF. CDR3 bases: TGTGCCAGCAGCCAAGATTCCCCACAGGTAGCTTTCTTT.